A selection of T cell receptor beta chains follows, all from one sample in a study of regulatory T cells in long-lasting Graves disease. TCRdb passed the multiplex PCR reads through MiXCR, listing each CDR3 protein once. The sample shows about 320,000 distinct CDR3 sequences, 18% of them seen only once. The sample consisted of peripheral blood mononuclear cells (PBMCs), taken at new diagnosis, from a patient treated with antithyroid drugs. The source of these receptors is a female donor with Graves disease. The CDR3 runs from the conserved cysteine through the conserved F or W. A D gene is named only where the DNA matches it firmly. Size values are once, few and many counts, or a class for expanded clones, and some rows have none.

TRBD1	few	TRBV5-6	TRBJ2-2	CASSSRTGGGTGELFF	TGTGCCAGCAGCTCCAGGACAGGGGGGGGCACCGGGGAGCTGTTTTTT
TRBD1	many	TRBV19	TRBJ2-3	CASKGQGYTDTQYF	TGTGCCAGTAAGGGACAGGGATACACAGATACGCAGTATTTT
.	few	TRBV20-1	TRBJ2-1	CSARSGTDEQFF	TGCAGTGCTAGATCGGGGACCGATGAGCAGTTCTTC
TRBD1	many	TRBV6-1	TRBJ1-6	CASGTEWSPLHF	TGTGCCAGCGGGACAGAATGGTCACCCCTCCACTTT
TRBD1	few	TRBV20-1	TRBJ1-1	CSARDPGGGVTEAFF	TGCAGTGCTAGAGATCCAGGGGGCGGAGTTACTGAAGCTTTCTTT
.	few	TRBV5-1	TRBJ2-2	CASSSGGLNTGELFF	TGCGCCAGCAGCTCCGGTGGATTGAACACCGGGGAGCTGTTTTTT
TRBD2	many	TRBV2	TRBJ2-2	CASSHRASGHTGELFF	TGTGCCAGCAGTCATCGGGCTAGCGGTCACACCGGGGAGCTGTTTTTT
TRBD1	many	TRBV27	TRBJ2-1	CASTPQWDSYNEQFF	TGTGCCAGCACCCCCCAGTGGGACAGCTACAATGAGCAGTTCTTC
TRBD1	many	TRBV28	TRBJ2-1	CASSRDQGAHEQFF	TGTGCCAGCAGCCGAGACCAGGGGGCCCATGAGCAGTTCTTC
TRBD2	.	TRBV5-1	TRBJ2-7	CASSLEGGRVIEQYF	TGCGCCAGCAGCTTGGAAGGCGGGAGGGTGATCGAGCAGTACTTC
TRBD1	many	TRBV5-1	TRBJ1-1	CASSSTGAGNTEAFF	TGCGCCAGCAGCTCGACAGGGGCGGGGAACACTGAAGCTTTCTTT
.	few	TRBV6-1	TRBJ1-5	CASKTESHQPQHF	TGTGCCAGCAAAACAGAATCTCATCAGCCCCAGCATTTT
.	many	TRBV11-2	TRBJ2-7	CASSPRGGDSSYEQYF	TGTGCCAGCAGCCCCCGGGGCGGGGACAGTTCCTACGAGCAGTACTTC
.	few	TRBV24-1	TRBJ2-1	CATSDLLEGVGYNEQFF	TGTGCCACCAGTGATTTGCTCGAGGGTGTCGGCTACAATGAGCAGTTCTTC
TRBD1	few	TRBV7-9	TRBJ1-1	CASSSYRGDAFF	TGTGCCAGCAGCTCCTACAGGGGTGATGCTTTCTTT
.	many	TRBV27	TRBJ1-5	CASSLSGADQPQHF	TGTGCCAGCAGTTTATCCGGGGCCGATCAGCCCCAGCATTTT
TRBD2	many	TRBV28	TRBJ2-7	CASITGGKLAGARGYEQYF	TGTGCCAGCATCACGGGGGGTAAACTAGCGGGAGCGCGTGGCTACGAGCAGTACTTC
TRBD1	many	TRBV27	TRBJ1-1	CASSLFGTGKTEAFF	TGTGCCAGCAGTTTATTCGGGACAGGGAAAACTGAAGCTTTCTTT
.	many	TRBV12-3/TRBV12-4	TRBJ2-1	CASSPLGGGEHEQFF	TGTGCCAGCAGTCCCCTAGGTGGGGGCGAGCATGAGCAGTTCTTC
.	many	TRBV30	TRBJ1-2	CAWRGGRDGYTF	TGTGCCTGGAGAGGGGGGAGGGATGGCTACACCTTC
.	many	TRBV30	TRBJ1-2	CAWGKGGPYGYTF	TGTGCCTGGGGAAAGGGGGGTCCCTATGGCTACACCTTC
.	many	TRBV2	TRBJ1-1	CASSAVMNTEAFF	TGTGCCAGCAGTGCCGTCATGAACACTGAAGCTTTCTTT
TRBD1	many	TRBV27	TRBJ2-5	CASSFGRGQPGETQYF	TGTGCCAGCAGTTTTGGACGGGGACAGCCTGGGGAGACCCAGTACTTC
.	many	TRBV5-5	TRBJ2-7	CASSFRDTSYEQYF	TGTGCCAGCAGCTTCCGGGACACCTCCTACGAGCAGTACTTC
.	many	TRBV11-3	TRBJ2-7	CASSSPPPSYEQYF	TGTGCCAGCAGCTCCCCTCCACCCTCCTACGAGCAGTACTTC
.	.	TRBV29-1	TRBJ1-2	CRGDTNYGHTF	TGCAGAGGCGACACGAACTATGGCCACACCTTC
.	few	TRBV29-1	TRBJ2-2	CSVTDRTNTGELFF	TGCAGCGTTACTGACAGGACGAACACCGGGGAGCTGTTTTTT
.	.	TRBV12-3/TRBV12-4	TRBJ2-7	CASSLAGGNEQYF	TGTGCCAGCAGTTTAGCAGGGGGGAACGAGCAGTACTTC
TRBD2	many	TRBV20-1	TRBJ2-2	CSAREGLAGDTGELFF	TGCAGTGCTAGAGAAGGACTAGCGGGAGACACCGGGGAGCTGTTTTTT
.	many	TRBV18	TRBJ1-4	CASSPLLGGEKLFF	TGTGCCAGCTCACCACTCCTGGGTGGGGAAAAACTGTTTTTT
TRBD2	.	TRBV7-9	TRBJ2-7	CASSQEAGGEYEQYF	TGTGCCAGCAGCCAAGAAGCGGGAGGGGAGTACGAGCAGTACTTC
TRBD1	many	TRBV12-3/TRBV12-4	TRBJ1-2	CASRAGQGGGYTF	TGTGCCAGCAGGGCGGGACAGGGGGGTGGCTACACCTTC
.	.	TRBV9	TRBJ2-1	CASSVGARDEQFF	TGTGCCAGCAGCGTAGGTGCTAGGGATGAGCAGTTCTTC
.	.	TRBV20-1	TRBJ2-7	CSALRTETYEQYF	TGCAGTGCCCTCCGGACAGAAACCTACGAGCAGTACTTC
TRBD2	.	TRBV6-1	TRBJ2-2	CASHPVAGASGELFF	TGTGCCAGCCACCCCGTAGCGGGAGCTTCCGGGGAGCTGTTTTTT
TRBD2	many	TRBV19	TRBJ2-1	CASSTGTSAYNEQFF	TGTGCCAGTAGTACCGGGACTAGCGCGTACAATGAGCAGTTCTTC
TRBD2	many	TRBV20-1	TRBJ2-7	CSARVPGLAGGNLGEQYF	TGCAGTGCTAGGGTCCCGGGACTAGCGGGAGGTAACCTCGGCGAGCAGTACTTC
.	.	TRBV5-6	TRBJ1-2	CASSLDLTEGPGYGYTF	TGTGCCAGCAGCTTGGATCTCACGGAGGGACCTGGCTATGGCTACACCTTC
.	many	TRBV2	TRBJ1-4	CASSEGGQGSEKLFF	TGTGCCAGCAGTGAAGGGGGCCAGGGGAGTGAAAAACTGTTTTTT
TRBD1	many	TRBV19	TRBJ2-2	CASSIVYRGLSPGELFF	TGTGCCAGTAGTATAGTCTACAGGGGCTTATCCCCCGGGGAGCTGTTTTTT
TRBD1	many	TRBV27	TRBJ2-1	CASSPWTGVPYNEQFF	TGTGCCAGCAGTCCTTGGACAGGGGTCCCCTACAATGAGCAGTTCTTC
.	many	TRBV12-3/TRBV12-4	TRBJ2-1	CASSFRRDQTNEQFF	TGTGCCAGCAGTTTTAGGCGGGACCAGACCAATGAGCAGTTCTTC
.	many	TRBV28	TRBJ2-2	CASMVGGATQELFF	TGTGCCAGCATGGTTGGCGGAGCCACCCAGGAGCTGTTTTTT
.	few	TRBV27	TRBJ2-3	CASSLYWAPGPDTRYF	TGTGCCAGCAGTTTATATTGGGCCCCAGGTCCAGATACGCGGTATTTT
.	many	TRBV24-1	TRBJ2-7	CATSATGEGYEQYF	TGTGCCACCAGTGCCACAGGGGAGGGCTACGAGCAGTACTTC